This TCR beta chain was recorded in a study of T-cell reconstitution after alpha-beta-depleted transplantation in children. In this sample, this clonotype turned up many times. The ends were cut back, 4 bases at V and 1 base at J, with 12 bases in the middle. The CDR3 covers 14 residues. Germline V CDR1 and CDR2: SGDLS, YYNGEE. Unique molecular identifiers were used in preparing the TCRbeta library. From the PCR reads, TCRdb called clonotypes with MiXCR, one entry per CDR3 protein. The table records 140,000 to 150,000 distinct CDR3 sequences, 8.5% to 10% of them present only once. This chain joins TRBV9 and TRBJ2-7; tentatively, D is TRBD2 (6 bases). The receptor was isolated from a female patient under 10 years old who had a stem cell transplant for congenital amegakaryocytic thrombocytopenia, so the T cells may come from the graft donor. The specimen was PBMCs, mostly from graft donor cells, collected 180 days after TCRalphabeta/CD19-depleted stem cell transplant. The DNA of the CDR3 is TGTGCCAGCAGCCACGCCGGGGGATCCTACGAGCAGTACTTC. This gives the protein CASSHAGGSYEQYF.